Sequencing of this T cell receptor beta chain was carried out in a study of blood T cells in healthy people across ages. In the case of this clonotype: What it recognizes is unknown.

Points from the study as a whole: Per million T cells, the diversity of TCR beta decreased roughly linearly as age advanced.

The individuals who served as donors were healthy Caucasians living in Russia, aged roughly 6 to 100. The length of the CDR3 is 15 residues. V lost 4 bases and J 8 bases, leaving 20 bases between the germline ends. Germline CDR1 reads MNHEY; CDR2 reads SVGEGT. Sample-barcoded 5' priming and a J-beta primer mix drove a second PCR of about 6 to 12 cycles. Using its own MiXCR run on the 5' RACE reads, TCRdb lists one record per CDR3 protein. This table has around 1,800,000 distinct CDR3 sequences, roughly two fifths appearing once. This sequence was found in a human donor in good health. The V and J genes are TRBV6-2 or TRBV6-3 and TRBJ1-2, with D uncertain. Sequenced sample: blood. The CDR3 region is CASSSRYSILGGYTF. The CDR3 DNA is TGTGCCAGCAGTTCTCGGTATTCAATCCTGGGAGGCTACACCTTC.